Following are 9 T cell receptor beta chains from one sample sequenced in a study of blood T cells in healthy people across ages. Alongside a J-beta primer mix, a sample-barcoded 5' primer served in a second PCR lasting roughly 7 to 12 cycles. MiXCR, applied by TCRdb to the 5' RACE reads, yields one record per CDR3 protein. The table shows approximately 1.5 million distinct CDR3 sequences, with 40% to 45% occurring only once. The sequencing sample was made of blood. The receptors were sampled from a woman aged 18-35 years in good health.

J is TRBJ2-1 and V is TRBV29-1, with D hard to call. Germline CDR1 and CDR2: SQVTM and ANQGSEA. V gave up 7 bases and J gave up 2 bases, with 15 bases separating them. The CDR3 has 14 amino acids. CDR3 nucleotides: TGCAGCGCCGGGTTGGGCGAAACCTACAATGAGCAGTTCTTC. Protein: CSAGLGETYNEQFF.

The chain carries TRBV6-6 and TRBJ2-5; possibly TRBD1 or TRBD2 for D (5 bases each). Germline assignment: CDR1 MNHNY and CDR2 SVGAGI (reference sequence). The V end lost 5 bases, the J end lost 5 bases, and 21 bases lay between the germline ends. CDR3 length: 16 amino acids. The CDR3 coding sequence is TGTGCCAGCAGTCAAGAGGGGTTTTCCTACGGGGAGACCCAGTACTTC. Residues: CASSQEGFSYGETQYF.

This clonotype appeared once. V usage is TRBV4-2 and J usage is TRBJ1-1; D is ambiguous. Germline CDR1 LGHNA, CDR2 YNFKEQ. The CDR3 sequence is 12 residues long. Trimming stripped 0 bases from V and 10 bases from J, with 9 bases between. Here the CDR3 DNA reads TGTGCCAGCAGCCAAGATCTCTGGGGAGCTTTCTTT. Translation gives CASSQDLWGAFF.

The chain uses TRBV12-3 or TRBV12-4 and TRBJ2-5; 10 bases match TRBD2. V trimming: 6 bases; J trimming: 4 bases; junction bases outside the gene matches: 8. This CDR3 has 15 amino acids. DNA for the CDR3: TGTGCCAGCAGCCTTTATGGGACTAGCGTAGAGACCCAGTACTTC. The encoded protein is CASSLYGTSVETQYF.

In regard to this clonotype: One base away lies a much larger clone, so this may be a sequencing read error. V and J are TRBV27 and TRBJ2-7; no clear D. With 5 bases removed from V and 4 bases from J, the gap between germline ends came to 12 bases. There are 13 residues in the CDR3. The germline gives CDR1 MNHEY, CDR2 SMNVEV (reference sequence). The CDR3 region has the DNA TGTGCCAGCAGTGTGGGAAGGGTGTACGAGCAGTACTTC. It yields the protein CASSVGRVYEQYF.

The chain is built from TRBV6-5 and TRBJ2-7, with D possibly TRBD1 on 5 matching bases. TRBJ2-5 explains the end of the DNA better; the J call may be wrong. CDR3 length: 13 amino acids. Per the germline V gene, CDR1 is MNHEY and CDR2 is SVGAGI. This CDR3 is CASQPWGFETQYF. The CDR3 DNA is TGTGCCAGCCAGCCGTGGGGCTTTGAGACCCAGTACTTC.

V and J are TRBV6-6 and TRBJ2-5, with 10 bases fitting TRBD1. The J call may be in error: the DNA end matches TRBJ2-7 better. Germline CDR1 and CDR2: MNHNY and SVGAGI (reference sequence). This CDR3 has 15 amino acids. As DNA, the CDR3 is TGTGCCAGCAGCCAAACAGGGGACAGGGGTTACGAGCAGTACTTC. Translating gives CASSQTGDRGYEQYF.

The V and J genes are TRBV5-1 and TRBJ1-1; tentatively, D is TRBD1 (6 bases). The germline gives CDR1 SGHRS, CDR2 YFSETQ. The CDR3 runs 16 residues. The V and J ends lost 0 bases and 3 bases respectively, with 15 bases between them. The CDR3: CASSLEQGRVDTEAFF. The CDR3 bases are TGCGCCAGCAGCTTGGAGCAGGGGAGAGTCGACACTGAAGCTTTCTTT.

This clonotype was observed a few times. J is TRBJ2-7 and V is TRBV12-3 or TRBV12-4; D unresolved. V shed 1 base and J shed 4 bases, with 14 bases lying between them. The CDR3 loop spans 15 amino acids. DNA for the CDR3: TGTGCCAGCAGTTTAGGGCCCCCGGTGGAATACGAGCAGTACTTC. Residues: CASSLGPPVEYEQYF.